This T cell receptor beta chain originates from a study of CD8+ T cells in alopecia areata. Study-wide results and limits: Greater clonality was observed in lesional scalp samples, especially alopecia totalis/universalis, versus normal scalp. The study also sequences resident alphabeta T cells of normal skin in scalp samples. Since there was just one nonresponder, nobody can yet say how baseline CD8+ expansion ties to response.

The CDR3 length is 15 residues. V was cut by 6 bases and J by 3 bases, with 14 bases left in between. Germline loops: CDR1 LNHDA, CDR2 SQIVND (reference sequence). Sequencing used cDNA as its template, made by extracting RNA and reverse transcribing it. This table comes from immunoSEQ multiplex PCR, and its TCRdb copy is limited to in-frame clones, with some not included. The sample consists of roughly 200,000 clones, under 40% of them appearing once. This sample's treatment: oral pan-JAK inhibitor, 5-10 mg twice daily. The researchers isolated CD4+ and CD8+ T cells from PBMCs by sorting. Details on this clone: Antigen specificity is unknown.

V and J are TRBV19 and TRBJ2-2, with D maybe TRBD2 (6 bases). Sequenced here: CD4+ T cells sorted from blood, sampled at roughly week 30, from a patient treated with tofacitinib. This clonotype was obtained from a human donor with alopecia areata. The CDR3, as DNA: TGTGCCAGTAGGTCGCGGGGAAGTTACACCGGGGAGCTGTTTTTT. Residues: CASRSRGSYTGELFF.